Given below is one T cell receptor (beta chain) in context. CDR1 is SGHRS, CDR2 YFSETQ, per germline. V trimming: 4 bases; J trimming: 0 bases; junction bases outside the gene matches: 10. CDR3 length: 17 residues. The sample comes from a study of graft-versus-host responses after intestinal transplantation. Study at large: For approximately three years after anti-thymocyte globulin induction, all recipients took tacrolimus and steroids.

Sorting was performed after the reaction on proliferating CFSE-low CD3+CD4+ and CD3+CD8+ responders. The study's findings and limits: The study associated peak circulating GvH clone levels with early post-transplant HvG declines.

Produced via immunoSEQ multiplex PCR; TCRdb's table is partial and in-frame only. This sample has 6,000 to 9,000 clones, with 30% found just once. The material was alloreactive CD4+ T cells from a mixed lymphocyte reaction culture, obtained before transplantation. Noted subset: CFSE-low proliferating T cells sorted from roughly six-day pre-transplant mixed lymphocyte reaction (GvH or HvG direction). The rearrangement links TRBV5-1 to TRBJ2-1; TRBD2 matches 7 bases. This sequence originates from a human patient who was an organ donor for intestinal transplantation. The CDR3 nucleotides read TGCGCCAGCAGCCCGGAGTTGCGGGACTACTCCTACAATGAGCAGTTCTTC. Amino acid sequence: CASSPELRDYSYNEQFF.